These 18 T cell receptor beta chains were sequenced from one sample in a study of STAT3 mutations in large granular lymphocyte leukemia. Study-level findings and limits: Every T-LGLL patient had at least one immunodominant TCRbeta clonotype.

The repertoire was sequenced with immunoSEQ multiplex PCR; TCRdb's copy has only in-frame clones and lacks some. The sample has 9,000 to 9,500 clones, more than 75% seen once; the top ten hold 84%. These receptors have no known antigen. The sequencing input was peripheral blood mononuclear cells. These receptors were obtained from a man older than 75 with T-cell large granular lymphocyte leukemia. Some clones in this sample may be carry-over from other donors' samples.

The J gene is TRBJ2-5, the V gene TRBV2; a weak D match, TRBD1 (6 bases). This CDR3 comprises 12 residues. V was pared by 9 bases and J by 0 bases, with 8 bases between. Germline V gives CDR1 SNHLY, CDR2 FYNNEI. The CDR3 is CASRQDQETQYF. Here the CDR3 DNA reads TGTGCCAGTCGACAGGACCAAGAGACCCAGTACTTC.

This clone showed up just a few times. In DNA form, the CDR3 reads TGTGCCAGCAGACACAGGGGTGGGGGAAACATTCAGTACTTC. It is translated as CASRHRGGGNIQYF. J is TRBJ2-4 and V is TRBV13, with 7 bases aligning to TRBD1. CDR1 PRHDT and CDR2 FYEKMQ come from the germline V gene (reference sequence). This CDR3 has 14 amino acids. The ends lost 6 bases at V and 6 bases at J; junction bases unmatched: 8.

This sequence joins TRBV30 and TRBJ1-1, with 12 bases that match TRBD1. Trimming cost V 2 bases and J 2 bases; bases outside gene matches: 12. The CDR3 is 18 residues long. Germline assignment: CDR1 GTSNPN and CDR2 SVGIG (reference sequence). The CDR3 sequence: CAWSNSGTGGAPNTEAFF. In DNA form, the CDR3 reads TGTGCCTGGAGTAACTCCGGGACAGGGGGCGCACCCAACACTGAAGCTTTCTTT.

The rearrangement joins TRBV18 to TRBJ1-1; tentative D call: TRBD1 (5 bases). Germline V gives CDR1 KGHSH, CDR2 LQKENI. The CDR3 length is 11 residues. V lost 4 bases to trimming and J lost 5 bases, with 5 bases between them. This CDR3 reads CASSQGTEAFF. The CDR3 nucleotides read TGTGCCAGCTCACAGGGGACTGAAGCTTTCTTT. Variable domain in full (rest from reference TRBV18 and TRBJ1-1): NAGVMQNPRHLVRRRGQEARLRCSPMKGHSHVYWYRQLPEEGLKFMVYLQKENIIDESGMPKERFSAEFPKEGPSILRIQQVVRGDSAAYFCASSQGTEAFFGQGTRLTVV.

The chain carries TRBV29-1 and TRBJ2-2, with D perhaps matching TRBD1 (5 bases). Germline CDR1 is SQVTM and CDR2 is ANQGSEA. V lost 6 bases to trimming and J lost 1 base, with 9 bases between them. The CDR3 has 13 residues. CDR3 loop: CSVDTGNTGELFF. CDR3 in DNA: TGCAGCGTGGATACAGGGAACACCGGGGAGCTGTTTTTT.

This chain joins TRBV18 and TRBJ1-1, with 10 bases fitting TRBD1. The germline V gene encodes CDR1 KGHSH and CDR2 LQKENI. The junction had 3 bases not matched to a gene; V was cut back by 3 bases and J by 2 bases. The CDR3 has 15 amino acids. The CDR3 region has the DNA TGTGCCAGCTCACCGACGACAGGGGGCAACACTGAAGCTTTCTTT. Its protein is CASSPTTGGNTEAFF.

The rearrangement links TRBV6-1 to TRBJ1-2; D gene unclear. V was cut by 2 bases and J by 7 bases, with 17 bases left in between. The germline gives CDR1 MNHNS, CDR2 SASEGT. There are 15 residues in the CDR3. The CDR3 region is CASSEREPWVGGYTF. CDR3 bases: TGTGCCAGCAGTGAAAGGGAACCCTGGGTGGGTGGCTACACCTTC.

The rearrangement uses TRBV12-5 and TRBJ1-2; a weak D match, TRBD1 (5 bases). Germline V gene lookup returns CDR1 LGHNT and CDR2 FRNRAP. The V end was cut by 2 bases, the J end by 8 bases, with 9 bases between. There are 12 residues in the CDR3. CDR3 bases: TGTGCTAGTGGTTTGTCGGGGGTGGGCTACACCTTC. Its protein product is CASGLSGVGYTF.

The chain uses TRBV4-1 and TRBJ2-5; D is perhaps TRBD2 (5 bases). This CDR3 contains 13 residues. Germline loops: CDR1 MGHRA, CDR2 YSYEKL. V lost 5 bases and J lost 5, with 12 bases in between. CDR3 region: CASSSGVLETQYF. DNA of the CDR3: TGCGCCAGCAGCAGCGGAGTTCTCGAGACCCAGTACTTC.

The chain links TRBV7-9 to TRBJ1-1, with D perhaps matching TRBD1 (6 bases). Germline V gene data show CDR1 as SEHNR and CDR2 as FQNEAQ (reference sequence). Between the trimmed V and J ends, which lost 0 bases and 1 base, there was a span of 12 bases. The CDR3 totals 16 residues. In nucleotides, the CDR3 is TGTGCCAGCAGCTTAGCCTGGGGGCGGGAGAACACTGAAGCTTTCTTT. This codes for CASSLAWGRENTEAFF.

The rearrangement joins TRBV30 to TRBJ1-2, with unresolved D. V was trimmed by 7 bases and J by 9 bases, leaving 12 bases between them. There are 10 residues in the CDR3. Germline lookup yields CDR1 GTSNPN and CDR2 SVGIG (reference sequence). CDR3 residues: CASAGRSYTF. DNA for the CDR3: TGTGCCTCGGCCGGGAGGAGCTACACCTTC.

Written as DNA, the CDR3 is TGTGCCAGCAGTCCAGGGAAACTCTATGGCTACACCTTC. This sequence encodes CASSPGKLYGYTF. The genes are TRBV6-5 and TRBJ1-2; TRBD1 might be the D (5 bases). The germline V and J ends were trimmed by 5 bases and 4 bases, with 11 bases remaining between them. The CDR3 has 13 amino acids. CDR1 MNHEY and CDR2 SVGAGI come from the germline V gene.

The rearrangement joins TRBV19 to TRBJ2-1; D may be TRBD1 (7 bases). Germline V CDR1 and CDR2: LNHDA, SQIVND (reference sequence). The V gene lost 7 bases and the J gene lost 1 base, with 11 bases spanning the gap. This CDR3 has 14 residues. The CDR3 protein is CASKQGTSYNEQFF. As DNA, the CDR3 is TGTGCCAGTAAACAGGGGACTTCCTACAATGAGCAGTTCTTC.

The J gene is TRBJ2-5, the V gene TRBV15, with D tentatively TRBD2 (6 bases). Trimming removed 8 bases at V and 5 bases at J, with 21 bases between. This CDR3 has 15 amino acids. In germline, CDR1 is LNHNV, CDR2 YYDKDF (reference sequence). The CDR3 DNA reads TGTGCCACCGCAGGAGGGGTCCCGTTTAGGGAGACCCAGTACTTC. It specifies CATAGGVPFRETQYF.

The genes are TRBV27 and TRBJ1-4, with 9 nucleotides matching TRBD1. The trim removed 3 bases at V and 5 bases at J, leaving 7 bases unmatched. Germline CDR1 reads MNHEY; CDR2 reads SMNVEV (reference sequence). The CDR3 covers 16 residues. The CDR3 sequence is CASSFRQGEPNEKLFF. DNA for the CDR3: TGTGCCAGCAGTTTTCGACAGGGGGAGCCCAATGAAAAACTGTTTTTT.

The chain uses TRBV23-1 and TRBJ1-5, with D hard to call. TRBV23-1 qualifies as an ORF whose function is uncertain. The V gene lost 4 bases and the J gene lost 1 base, with 8 bases spanning the gap. CDR3 size: 14 residues. The CDR3 is CASSPIKSNQPQHF. Here the CDR3 DNA reads TGCGCCAGCAGTCCGATAAAAAGCAATCAGCCCCAGCATTTT.

The chain has TRBV27 and TRBJ1-2; D remains ambiguous. The ends were cut back, 3 bases at V and 1 base at J, with 6 bases in the middle. Germline CDR1 is MNHEY and CDR2 is SMNVEV (reference sequence). This CDR3 comprises 13 residues. The CDR3 loop reads CASSFTSNYGYTF. The CDR3 DNA is TGTGCCAGCAGTTTTACCAGTAACTATGGCTACACCTTC.

V usage is TRBV1 and J usage is TRBJ2-7; the table calls TRBD1, which could not be checked here. TRBV1 is shown as a pseudogene. The CDR3 extends over 21 amino acids. CDR3 protein: CTSSQGGGQGLSRSRIGGQYF. In DNA, the CDR3 is TGCACCAGCAGCCAGGGAGGGGGACAGGGGCTCTCACGCTCTCGGATCGGGGGGCAGTACTTC.